This passage covers 4 T cell receptor beta chains from one sample sequenced in a study of blood T cell repertoires in COVID-19. Sequencing used immunoSEQ multiplex PCR; TCRdb keeps in-frame clones, though not all of them. The data show about 250,000 clones, approximately 84% seen once. The sequenced sample was peripheral blood. These receptor sequences come from a woman aged 80 or over with acute or convalescent COVID-19.

This CDR3 is CASSLSRQGNEKLFF. CDR3 DNA sequence: TGTGCCAGCAGCTTATCGAGACAGGGGAATGAAAAACTGTTTTTT. The genes are TRBV5-6 and TRBJ1-4; 8 nucleotides line up with TRBD1. Germline V gene lookup returns CDR1 SGHDT and CDR2 YYEEEE. The CDR3 length is 15 residues. The V and J ends lost 2 bases and 5 bases, in that order; junction bases with no gene match: 5.

The chain has TRBV5-8 and TRBJ1-5, with D possibly matching TRBD1 (6 bases). V was pared by 4 bases and J by 6 bases, with 17 bases between. From germline, CDR1 is SGHTS and CDR2 YDEGEE. This CDR3 has 15 residues. The CDR3 DNA reads TGTGCCAGCAGCCGGGACACGGGGTGGGGTCAGCCCCAGCATTTT. Its protein is CASSRDTGWGQPQHF.

J is TRBJ2-3 and V is TRBV14, with 8 positions matching TRBD1. The CDR3 runs 15 residues. Losses at the gene ends were 6 bases for V and 0 bases for J; bases not matched to a gene: 5. In germline, CDR1 is SGHDN, CDR2 FVKESK. This chain's CDR3 is CASSLGQGSTDTQYF. The CDR3 nucleotides are TGTGCCAGCAGTCTAGGACAGGGAAGCACAGATACGCAGTATTTT.

The rearrangement links TRBV2 to TRBJ1-1, with 7 bases that match TRBD1. V lost 11 bases, J lost 1 base, and 4 bases stayed unmatched. CDR3 size: 12 residues. Germline values: CDR1 SNHLY, CDR2 FYNNEI. The CDR3 DNA reads TGTGCCTGGGGACAGCGGAACACTGAAGCTTTCTTT. This codes for CAWGQRNTEAFF.